This T cell receptor beta chain was sequenced in a study of blood T cell repertoires in COVID-19. Study-wide context: The United States, Italy and Spain were the sources of the acute and convalescent COVID-19 samples. The cDNA or gDNA used as material had been derived from T cells, B-cell-depleted T cells, or PBMCs.

The CDR3 extends over 14 amino acids. CDR1 SEHNR and CDR2 FQNEAQ come from the germline V gene (reference sequence). The V end lost 6 bases, the J end lost 2 bases, and 14 bases lay between the germline ends. The data were produced by immunoSEQ multiplex PCR, yet TCRdb's version contains in-frame clones alone and is incomplete. Here the sample spans 50,000 or so clones, around four fifths being singletons. This sequence joins TRBV7-9 and TRBJ2-7; D is possibly TRBD1 (5 bases). This clonotype originated in a man aged 45-65 years with acute or convalescent COVID-19. Source material: peripheral blood. The CDR3 sequence is CASSGQGKTYEQYF. For the CDR3, the DNA is TGTGCCAGCAGTGGGCAGGGCAAAACCTACGAGCAGTACTTC.